This T cell receptor beta chain was sequenced during a study of T cells in Graves' hyperthyroidism and ophthalmopathy. From RNA transcripts, TCR beta CDR3 regions were amplified. TCR CDR3 underwent first-round RT-PCR with the HTBI primer set. TCRdb ran MiXCR on the multiplex PCR reads and lists one entry per CDR3 protein. The sample gives 300,000 to 450,000 distinct CDR3 sequences, approximately 25% of which show up once; roughly 70% is in the top ten. V lost 5 bases and J 5 bases, leaving 15 bases between the germline ends. There are 15 residues in the CDR3. CDR1 SGHNT and CDR2 YENEEA come from the germline V gene.

The source of this sequence is a man in his fifties or sixties with Graves' hyperthyroidism. The chain uses TRBV11-3 and TRBJ2-2; D is tentatively TRBD1 or TRBD2 (5 bases each). The specimen sequenced was blood. The CDR3, as DNA: TGTGCCAGCAGCCCCAACCATGGGGGTACCGGGGAGCTGTTTTTT. This gives the protein CASSPNHGGTGELFF.